A single T cell receptor beta chain is shown here with its context. No cognate antigen has been identified for it. Within one base of it there is no much larger clone, and no base qualities were kept. This sample is part of a study of OX40 agonist ivuxolimab in advanced cancers. For context, the study as a whole: The costimulatory receptor OX40 (CD134) was targeted by ivuxolimab, a fully human IgG2 agonistic monoclonal antibody. Intravenous ivuxolimab was administered to patients every 2 weeks at six dose levels: 0.01, 0.1, 0.3, 1.5, 3 and 10 mg/kg. Of the approximately 54 patients in dose escalation, about 20 had hepatocellular carcinoma, some 15 had melanoma, 9 had renal cell carcinoma and 9 had head and neck cancer. A male proportion of 75% to 85% and a mean age of around 60 years, ranging from about 20 to 80, were recorded for the dose-escalation cohort. Patients were allowed to have had prior anti-PD-1, anti-PD-L1 or anti-CTLA-4 therapy, and roughly two fifths of the dose-escalation patients had been treated with checkpoint inhibitors. Partial responses were achieved by three dose-escalation patients, of whom one had hepatocellular carcinoma and two had cutaneous melanoma. The purpose of peripheral TCRbeta sequencing was to test whether ivuxolimab changed TCR sequence diversity and led to clonal T-cell expansion. The paper describes the monotherapy dose-escalation part (N ≈ 52 patients) of the phase I trial of ivuxolimab. Points the paper makes about the study in general: At doses of 0.1 to 3.0 mg/kg, clonal expansion of both CD4+ and CD8+ blood T cells was observed from baseline to week 6. Low levels of normalized T-cell clonal expansion were also seen in some nonresponding patients. After ivuxolimab, expanded clones were on average more numerous among CD8+ T cells than among CD4+ T cells. In the 0.1-3.0 mg/kg groups, partial responders were among the patients with the lowest normalized peripheral clonal expansion, particularly in CD8+ T cells. The antigen specificity of the peripheral T cells that underwent clonal expansion was not determined.

To sequence the TCRbeta CDR3 region, genomic DNA was isolated from the sorted cells. The immunoSEQ Assay was used for sequencing of TCRbeta CDR3 regions. Imported from immuneACCESS, the table was reduced by TCRdb to in-frame sequences with V and J called. These copies leave out some clones; in studies compared against another copy, an unresolved V gene accounts for under half, and the cause of the remainder is not known. Recorded for this sample are around 29,000 clones; 85% to 90% of them occurred a single time. The leading ten clones occupy roughly 50% of the sample. The trial excluded patients who had a history of autoimmune disease or who were on systemic immunosuppression. Peripheral blood for TCR sequencing was drawn from every dose cohort at baseline, at cycle 4 day 1 and at cycle 7 day 1. Samples came from an open-label, multicenter, first-in-human phase I dose-escalation trial of ivuxolimab. Adults with locally advanced or metastatic head and neck squamous cell, hepatocellular, melanoma or renal cell carcinoma were enrolled in the trial. Before TCR sequencing, CD4+ T cells and CD8+ T cells from peripheral blood were sorted into separate populations.

The CDR3 spans 16 residues, from the cysteine through the phenylalanine. Of all the DNA, just the CDR3 is kept, 48 bases in frame from base 1. In the germline V gene, CDR1 corresponds to MDHEN and CDR2 to SYDVKM. V sheds 5 bases and J sheds 8 bases, leaving 21 bases between their ends. Sequenced material: CD4+ or CD8+ T cells sorted from blood, taken in a trial of the OX40 agonist ivuxolimab. The chain uses TRBV28 and TRBJ1-4, and possibly TRBD1, on 6 matching bases. The clonotype was recovered from an adult with an advanced solid tumor such as melanoma, head and neck, liver or kidney cancer. The sequenced DNA is TGTGCCAGCAGTCCCCATAGGGAGGGGGAAGAGGAAAAACTGTTTTTT. Translated, it gives CASSPHREGEEEKLFF.